Listed below are T cell receptor beta chains from one sample, sequenced in a study of T cells in narcolepsy. TCRdb's copy holds only in-frame clones and misses some; the assay was immunoSEQ multiplex PCR. The sample records 25,000 to 40,000 clones, 85% to 90% being singletons. The sequencing sample was made of CD45RA- memory CD4+ T cells from PBMCs. These receptors came from a human donor with narcolepsy. Each CDR3 is given with its conserved first and last residue. D genes are given only for firm matches. The size entry is marked missing in some rows and otherwise reads once, few, many or a size class.

DNA	CDR3	size	V	J	D
TGTGCCAGCAGTGAGAGGAACTATCAGCGGGAGCACTACGAGCAGTACTTC	CASSERNYQREHYEQYF	NA	TRBV6-1	TRBJ2-7	TRBD2
TGTGCCAGCAGCGTCAGGGGTTCTAGCACAGATACGCAGTATTTT	CASSVRGSSTDTQYF	NA	TRBV9	TRBJ2-3	NA
TGTGCCAGCAGTTATGGGGCCAACGTCCTGACTTTC	CASSYGANVLTF	NA	TRBV28	TRBJ2-6	NA
TGTGCCAGCAGCTTCGGCGGGGCCAACAATGAGCAGTTCTTC	CASSFGGANNEQFF	NA	TRBV11-3	TRBJ2-1	NA
TGCGCCAGCAGTTACCGACAGGGGGAAGGCTACGAGCAGTACTTC	CASSYRQGEGYEQYF	NA	TRBV5-1	TRBJ2-7	TRBD1
TGTGCCAGCAGCGTTGCCCCCCAGGGGGCGGTGGGGGATACGCAGTATTTT	CASSVAPQGAVGDTQYF	few	TRBV9	TRBJ2-3	TRBD1
TGTGCCAGCAGTGATTTTGCGGGAGGGGAGACCCAGTACTTC	CASSDFAGGETQYF	once	TRBV6-1	TRBJ2-5	TRBD2
TGTGCCAGCAGTTGGAACACTGAAGCTTTCTTT	CASSWNTEAFF	once	TRBV6-1	TRBJ1-1	NA
TGTGCAACAAGGGGGGCAGTCATGAACACTGAAGCTTTCTTT	CATRGAVMNTEAFF	NA	TRBV6-5	TRBJ1-1	NA
TGTGCCAGCAGCCATAGCACAGATACGCAGTATTTT	CASSHSTDTQYF	NA	TRBV16	TRBJ2-3	NA
TGCGCCAGCAGCTTGGCCCGGGGGGGCTGGCGTTCCTACAATGAGCAGTTCTTC	CASSLARGGWRSYNEQFF	NA	TRBV5-1	TRBJ2-1	TRBD2
TGTGCCAGCAGGGCCGGGACTAGCGGGTCCTACAATGAGCAGTTCTTC	CASRAGTSGSYNEQFF	NA	TRBV2	TRBJ2-1	TRBD2
TGTGCCAGCAGCTTAGGGTCATCTAAAGAGACCCAGTACTTC	CASSLGSSKETQYF	NA	TRBV13	TRBJ2-5	NA
TGTGCCAGCATCGGATTCCTCTCTGGAAACACCATATATTTT	CASIGFLSGNTIYF	NA	TRBV28	TRBJ1-3	NA
TGCGCCAGCAGCTCGGGGTCGTTTAGCCCTAGGACCGCCTACGAGCAGTACTTC	CASSSGSFSPRTAYEQYF	NA	TRBV5-1	TRBJ2-7	NA
TGTGCCAGCAGTGGGACCACCAGCTCCTACAATGAGCAGTTCTTC	CASSGTTSSYNEQFF	NA	TRBV6-1	TRBJ2-1	NA
TGTGCCAGCTCCCCCGGGGACAGATATACGCAGTATTTT	CASSPGDRYTQYF	NA	TRBV27	TRBJ2-3	TRBD1
TGTGCCAGCAGCCCAAGGGCGAGGTATGGCTACACCTTC	CASSPRARYGYTF	NA	TRBV14	TRBJ1-2	NA
TGTGCCAGCTCGGGCCAAGAGACCCAGTACTTC	CASSGQETQYF	NA	TRBV6-5	TRBJ2-5	NA
TGTGCCAGCAGCTCTTTGAACAGGGTCCACGAGCAGTACTTC	CASSSLNRVHEQYF	NA	TRBV28	TRBJ2-7	NA